This TCR beta chain was identified during a study of Ad26.COV2.S vaccination and SARS-CoV-2 variants. The V and J ends lost 6 bases and 9 bases, in that order; junction bases with no gene match: 8. CDR1 MNHEY and CDR2 SVGAGI come from the germline V gene. The CDR3 consists of 14 residues. Sequenced by immunoSEQ multiplex PCR; TCRdb stores in-frame clones only, minus some. The profile shows 510,000 or so clones, around 88% of them singletons. Specified treatment: about 20 received Ad26.COV2.S at low or high dose, single or two shots; 5 received placebo; per-sample allocation not given. The study sampled participants on day 63 after the first vaccine or placebo injection.

The chain links TRBV6-5 to TRBJ1-6; 7 nucleotides align to TRBD1. This clonotype was obtained from a person aged 18-60 years who received the Ad26.COV2.S COVID-19 vaccine or a placebo. The sequences come from peripheral blood, collected in a trial of Ad26.COV2.S vaccine versus placebo. The CDR3 here is CASRTTGETSPLHF. CDR3 coding DNA: TGTGCCAGCAGGACCACAGGGGAAACTTCACCCCTCCACTTT.